Listed below are T cell receptor beta chains from one sample, sequenced in a study of blood T cell repertoires in COVID-19. Method: immunoSEQ multiplex PCR; TCRdb's copy keeps in-frame clones and lacks some. Altogether some 50,000 clones are present, 85% to 90% being singletons, with the ten largest covering approximately 29%. What was sequenced was peripheral blood. The receptors were sampled from a human donor in a cohort sampled during active COVID-19. Each CDR3 is given with its conserved first and last residue. The order of the fields is clone size, V gene, J gene, D gene, CDR3 DNA, CDR3 protein. The D gene is left open where the match is weak. Clone size, where shown, is once, few, many, or a class for clones that have expanded.

clone size: -; V gene: TRBV15; J gene: TRBJ2-1; D gene: TRBD2; CDR3 DNA: TGTGCCACCAGCAGAGCGGGGGGGGGAGGGCGGGGTGAGCAGTTCTTC; CDR3 protein: CATSRAGGGGRGEQFF
clone size: -; V gene: TRBV5-1; J gene: TRBJ2-5; D gene: -; CDR3 DNA: TGCGCCAGCGTTAGCCTTTGGGCAGGGGAAAAAGAGACCCAGTACTTC; CDR3 protein: CASVSLWAGEKETQYF
clone size: -; V gene: TRBV3-1/TRBV3-2; J gene: TRBJ2-4; D gene: TRBD2; CDR3 DNA: TGTGCCAGCAGCCAAGACGGTATCCTAGCGGGAGTGACGGCCAAAAACATTCAGTACTTC; CDR3 protein: CASSQDGILAGVTAKNIQYF
clone size: -; V gene: TRBV9; J gene: TRBJ1-3; D gene: -; CDR3 DNA: TGTGCCAGCAGCGTAGACTCCCTCCTGACAAGCTCTGGAAACACCATATATTTT; CDR3 protein: CASSVDSLLTSSGNTIYF
clone size: -; V gene: TRBV3-1/TRBV3-2; J gene: TRBJ1-1; D gene: -; CDR3 DNA: TGTGCCAGCAGCCAAGGAAGATGGGGGGGGAACACTGAAGCTTTCTTT; CDR3 protein: CASSQGRWGGNTEAFF
clone size: -; V gene: TRBV5-1; J gene: TRBJ1-2; D gene: -; CDR3 DNA: TGCGCCAGCAGCTTGGCCGAAGGGGGAGCCCCCGAAATCTATGGCTACACCTTC; CDR3 protein: CASSLAEGGAPEIYGYTF
clone size: -; V gene: TRBV3-1/TRBV3-2; J gene: TRBJ2-7; D gene: TRBD1; CDR3 DNA: TGTGCCAGCAGCCAAGCGACAGGGTCAGTTTACTACGAGCAGTACTTC; CDR3 protein: CASSQATGSVYYEQYF
clone size: -; V gene: TRBV6-5; J gene: TRBJ2-7; D gene: -; CDR3 DNA: TGTGCCAGCATCAGACAGTACGAGCAGTACTTC; CDR3 protein: CASIRQYEQYF
clone size: once; V gene: TRBV3-1/TRBV3-2; J gene: TRBJ1-1; D gene: TRBD1; CDR3 DNA: TGTGCCAGCAGCACTAGACAGGGAGACACTGAAGCTTTCTTT; CDR3 protein: CASSTRQGDTEAFF
clone size: few; V gene: TRBV19; J gene: TRBJ1-5; D gene: -; CDR3 DNA: TGTGCCAGTAGTATAGGGGGGGTTCAGCCCCAGCATTTT; CDR3 protein: CASSIGGVQPQHF
clone size: once; V gene: TRBV7-3; J gene: TRBJ2-5; D gene: TRBD1; CDR3 DNA: TGTGCCAGCAGCTTAGGGGGACAGATTCAAGAGACCCAGTACTTC; CDR3 protein: CASSLGGQIQETQYF
clone size: -; V gene: TRBV5-1; J gene: TRBJ1-2; D gene: TRBD1; CDR3 DNA: TGCGCCAGCAGCGTGGACAGGGGTTTTGGCTACACCTTC; CDR3 protein: CASSVDRGFGYTF
clone size: -; V gene: TRBV2; J gene: TRBJ1-3; D gene: -; CDR3 DNA: TGTGCCATTATTCCAGGCCACTCTGGAAACACCATATATTTT; CDR3 protein: CAIIPGHSGNTIYF
clone size: -; V gene: TRBV15; J gene: TRBJ1-1; D gene: TRBD1; CDR3 DNA: TGTGCCACCAGCAGAACCACAGGGGGCGATTGGACTGAAGCTTTCTTT; CDR3 protein: CATSRTTGGDWTEAFF
clone size: -; V gene: TRBV4-1; J gene: TRBJ2-7; D gene: TRBD2; CDR3 DNA: TGCGCCAGCAGCGACAGACTAGCGGGAGTAGGCTACGAGCAGTACTTC; CDR3 protein: CASSDRLAGVGYEQYF
clone size: -; V gene: TRBV15; J gene: TRBJ1-1; D gene: -; CDR3 DNA: TGTGCCACCAGCAGAGGGGGGACTCGAGCTTTCTTT; CDR3 protein: CATSRGGTRAFF
clone size: -; V gene: TRBV6-1; J gene: TRBJ2-3; D gene: -; CDR3 DNA: TGTGCCAGCAGTGAGATGGCTCCCCGGCGGGATACGCAGTATTTT; CDR3 protein: CASSEMAPRRDTQYF
clone size: -; V gene: TRBV27; J gene: TRBJ1-2; D gene: TRBD1; CDR3 DNA: TGTGCCAGCAGTTTATCTAGCCCAGGGGGAGGCTATGGCTACACCTTC; CDR3 protein: CASSLSSPGGGYGYTF
clone size: -; V gene: TRBV5-8; J gene: TRBJ1-2; D gene: -; CDR3 DNA: TGTGCCAGCAGCTCCCCGGGGGTAGACTATGGCTACACCTTC; CDR3 protein: CASSSPGVDYGYTF
clone size: -; V gene: TRBV11-2; J gene: TRBJ2-1; D gene: -; CDR3 DNA: TGTGCCAGCAGCCCAAAGGTGGCTAGCATTCGCTCCTACAATGAGCAGTTCTTC; CDR3 protein: CASSPKVASIRSYNEQFF
clone size: -; V gene: TRBV7-3; J gene: TRBJ2-5; D gene: -; CDR3 DNA: TGTGCCAGCAGCCCAGGGTACCAAGAGACCCAGTACTTC; CDR3 protein: CASSPGYQETQYF
clone size: -; V gene: TRBV2; J gene: TRBJ2-1; D gene: TRBD2; CDR3 DNA: TGTGCCAGCGTGGCGGGGGATGAGCAGTTCTTC; CDR3 protein: CASVAGDEQFF
clone size: -; V gene: TRBV2; J gene: TRBJ1-2; D gene: TRBD1; CDR3 DNA: TGTGCCAGCGTTACTCAGGGGACAGGGAACTATGGCTACACCTTC; CDR3 protein: CASVTQGTGNYGYTF
clone size: -; V gene: TRBV2; J gene: TRBJ2-3; D gene: TRBD1; CDR3 DNA: TGTGCCAGCAGCAGCACAGGGGGATATACGCAGTATTTT; CDR3 protein: CASSSTGGYTQYF
clone size: -; V gene: TRBV3-1/TRBV3-2; J gene: TRBJ2-7; D gene: TRBD2; CDR3 DNA: TGTGCCAGCAGCCAATCTTTAGCGGGGGACGAGCAGTACTTC; CDR3 protein: CASSQSLAGDEQYF
clone size: -; V gene: TRBV4-1; J gene: TRBJ2-1; D gene: -; CDR3 DNA: TGCGCCAGCAGCCTCCCGGGACTCCCCAGCTCCTACAATGAGCAGTTCTTC; CDR3 protein: CASSLPGLPSSYNEQFF
clone size: -; V gene: TRBV3-1/TRBV3-2; J gene: TRBJ2-2; D gene: TRBD2; CDR3 DNA: TGTGCCAGCAGCCAAGATACAGCGGGAGGCCACGGGGAGCTGTTTTTT; CDR3 protein: CASSQDTAGGHGELFF
clone size: -; V gene: TRBV28; J gene: TRBJ1-2; D gene: -; CDR3 DNA: TGTGCCAGCAGTTTATTCAGGGGAGCTAACTATGGCTACACCTTC; CDR3 protein: CASSLFRGANYGYTF
clone size: -; V gene: TRBV10-3; J gene: TRBJ1-1; D gene: TRBD1; CDR3 DNA: TGTGCCATCAGAGGGACAGGGGACACTGAAGCTTTCTTT; CDR3 protein: CAIRGTGDTEAFF
clone size: once; V gene: TRBV5-1; J gene: TRBJ2-2; D gene: TRBD1; CDR3 DNA: TGCGCCAGCAGCCCAACCGCCGGGACAGGGATTCCTTTGAACACCGGGGAGCTGTTTTTT; CDR3 protein: CASSPTAGTGIPLNTGELFF
clone size: -; V gene: TRBV6-5; J gene: TRBJ1-1; D gene: -; CDR3 DNA: TGTGCCAGCAGACTAGAGGACAGTTCCACTGAAGCTTTCTTT; CDR3 protein: CASRLEDSSTEAFF
clone size: -; V gene: TRBV9; J gene: TRBJ2-3; D gene: TRBD2; CDR3 DNA: TGTGCCAGCAGCGTCTCCGGGACTAGCGGCACAGATACGCAGTATTTT; CDR3 protein: CASSVSGTSGTDTQYF
clone size: -; V gene: TRBV7-8; J gene: TRBJ1-2; D gene: TRBD1; CDR3 DNA: TGTGCCAGCAGCTACTCCGGGACAGGGTTCAACACCTTC; CDR3 protein: CASSYSGTGFNTF
clone size: -; V gene: TRBV7-9; J gene: TRBJ1-3; D gene: -; CDR3 DNA: TGTGCCAGCAGCTCGCAGATCTCTGGAAACACCATATATTTT; CDR3 protein: CASSSQISGNTIYF
clone size: -; V gene: TRBV6-5; J gene: TRBJ2-7; D gene: TRBD1; CDR3 DNA: TGTGCCAGCAGTTCCGGGACAGGGCAAAACGAGCAGTACTTC; CDR3 protein: CASSSGTGQNEQYF
clone size: -; V gene: TRBV5-6; J gene: TRBJ2-5; D gene: -; CDR3 DNA: TGTGCCAGCAGCTTGGATTCAGGGCTTTCGGAGACCCAGTACTTC; CDR3 protein: CASSLDSGLSETQYF
clone size: -; V gene: TRBV24-1; J gene: TRBJ2-1; D gene: TRBD2; CDR3 DNA: TGTGCCACCAGTGATTTTGGCGGGGGTTACAATGAGCAGTTCTTC; CDR3 protein: CATSDFGGGYNEQFF
clone size: -; V gene: TRBV7-8; J gene: TRBJ2-3; D gene: TRBD2; CDR3 DNA: TGTGCCAGCAGCTTAGAACGGGGGGGCCTAACTCGCGCAGATACGCAGTATTTT; CDR3 protein: CASSLERGGLTRADTQYF
clone size: -; V gene: TRBV24-1; J gene: TRBJ1-5; D gene: -; CDR3 DNA: TGTGCCACCAGTGATCTTCAGAGCAATCAGCCCCAGCATTTT; CDR3 protein: CATSDLQSNQPQHF
clone size: -; V gene: TRBV2; J gene: TRBJ2-1; D gene: -; CDR3 DNA: TGTGCCAGCAGGACAGGACTCGCACCCGGCGATGAGCAGTTCTTC; CDR3 protein: CASRTGLAPGDEQFF
clone size: -; V gene: TRBV5-1; J gene: TRBJ2-7; D gene: TRBD2; CDR3 DNA: TGCGCCAGCAGCTTCGGACAGAAAAGGACTAGCGGGAGAACCGAGCAGTACTTC; CDR3 protein: CASSFGQKRTSGRTEQYF
clone size: -; V gene: TRBV27; J gene: TRBJ1-6; D gene: -; CDR3 DNA: TGTGCCAGCAGTTTATCCCAAAATTCACCCCTCCACTTT; CDR3 protein: CASSLSQNSPLHF
clone size: -; V gene: TRBV6-1; J gene: TRBJ1-5; D gene: -; CDR3 DNA: TGTGCCAGCAGTGAAGTAACAACCCAGCCCCAGCATTTT; CDR3 protein: CASSEVTTQPQHF
clone size: -; V gene: TRBV19; J gene: TRBJ2-7; D gene: -; CDR3 DNA: TGTGCCAGTAGTATAGGGTGGGACAAATCCTACGAGCAGTACTTC; CDR3 protein: CASSIGWDKSYEQYF
clone size: -; V gene: TRBV19; J gene: TRBJ2-6; D gene: TRBD1; CDR3 DNA: TGTGCCAGTAACACAGGGGGCGCTGGGGCCAACGTCCTGACTTTC; CDR3 protein: CASNTGGAGANVLTF
clone size: -; V gene: TRBV6-6; J gene: TRBJ1-1; D gene: -; CDR3 DNA: TGTGCCAGCAGTTACCGGACAGTGGATGAAGCTTTCTTT; CDR3 protein: CASSYRTVDEAFF
clone size: -; V gene: TRBV5-6; J gene: TRBJ2-7; D gene: TRBD2; CDR3 DNA: TGTGCCAGCAGCTTCCTCCCCAGCGGGAGTTACGAGCAGTACTTC; CDR3 protein: CASSFLPSGSYEQYF
clone size: -; V gene: TRBV15; J gene: TRBJ2-2; D gene: TRBD2; CDR3 DNA: TGTGCCACCAGCAGAGATTTGGCGGGAGCCTCCCCGCGGGAGCTGTTTTTT; CDR3 protein: CATSRDLAGASPRELFF
clone size: -; V gene: TRBV2; J gene: TRBJ2-5; D gene: TRBD1; CDR3 DNA: TGTGCCACCGACAGGGACCAAGAGACCCAGTACTTC; CDR3 protein: CATDRDQETQYF
clone size: -; V gene: TRBV4-1; J gene: TRBJ1-2; D gene: -; CDR3 DNA: TGCGCCAGCAGCCGTACAGCCTCCGGGGACTATGGCTACACCTTC; CDR3 protein: CASSRTASGDYGYTF
clone size: -; V gene: TRBV7-8; J gene: TRBJ2-1; D gene: TRBD1; CDR3 DNA: TGTGCCAGCAGCCCCCGACAGGGAAGGCGTAATGAGCAGTTCTTC; CDR3 protein: CASSPRQGRRNEQFF
clone size: -; V gene: TRBV18; J gene: TRBJ1-5; D gene: -; CDR3 DNA: TGTGCCAGCTCACCCCCGGGCAATCAGCCCCAGCATTTT; CDR3 protein: CASSPPGNQPQHF
clone size: -; V gene: TRBV19; J gene: TRBJ2-7; D gene: TRBD2; CDR3 DNA: TGTGCCAGTAGTATCAGAACTAGCGGGACGAGGACCTACGAGCAGTACTTC; CDR3 protein: CASSIRTSGTRTYEQYF
clone size: -; V gene: TRBV9; J gene: TRBJ2-7; D gene: TRBD2; CDR3 DNA: TGTGCCAGCAGCCCCCGGACTAGCGGGACTTACGAGCAGTACTTC; CDR3 protein: CASSPRTSGTYEQYF
clone size: -; V gene: TRBV7-2; J gene: TRBJ2-2; D gene: -; CDR3 DNA: TGTGCCAGCAGCTTAGGGGCCCTGAACACCGGGGAGCTGTTTTTT; CDR3 protein: CASSLGALNTGELFF
clone size: -; V gene: TRBV7-3; J gene: TRBJ2-6; D gene: TRBD1; CDR3 DNA: TGTGCCAGCAGCTCGGTCTCGGGACAGGCCGTCTCTGGGGCCAACGTCCTGACTTTC; CDR3 protein: CASSSVSGQAVSGANVLTF
clone size: -; V gene: TRBV6-5; J gene: TRBJ2-5; D gene: TRBD2; CDR3 DNA: TGTGCCAGCAGTTGGGGTACTAGCGGGAGTCAGGAGACCCAGTACTTC; CDR3 protein: CASSWGTSGSQETQYF
clone size: few; V gene: TRBV19; J gene: TRBJ2-7; D gene: TRBD1; CDR3 DNA: TGTGCCAGTAGTCCCAAGGGGGCTTCATCCTACGAGCAGTACTTC; CDR3 protein: CASSPKGASSYEQYF
clone size: -; V gene: TRBV4-2; J gene: TRBJ2-2; D gene: TRBD2; CDR3 DNA: TGTGCCAGCAGCCAGGGCACACTGGTGTCTAGCGGGGCTTTAAACACCGGGGAGCTGTTTTTT; CDR3 protein: CASSQGTLVSSGALNTGELFF
clone size: -; V gene: TRBV10-3; J gene: TRBJ2-5; D gene: TRBD2; CDR3 DNA: TGTGCCATCAGTGAAGGAGGACTAGCGGGGGGAAAGGGAGAGACCCAGTACTTC; CDR3 protein: CAISEGGLAGGKGETQYF